What follows is one T cell receptor beta chain and its context. The data were obtained in a study of T cell changes during pregnancy in multiple sclerosis. Only in-frame clones appear in the TCRdb table, and some are missing; sequencing was by immunoSEQ multiplex PCR. The sample gives approximately 52,000 clones, roughly 90% of which show up once; around 0.56% is in the top ten. The material was CD4+ T cells from peripheral blood mononuclear cells, obtained after pregnancy. The receptor's source is a female donor with multiple sclerosis, enrolled in a pregnancy study.

As DNA, the CDR3 is TGCAGCGTTGAAGAAGTCCGGACTAACGAGCAGTACTTC. This sequence encodes CSVEEVRTNEQYF. The rearrangement uses TRBV29-1 and TRBJ2-7; weak D call: TRBD2 (6 bases). CDR1 and CDR2 from the germline V gene are SQVTM and ANQGSEA. V shed 0 bases and J shed 5 bases, with 11 bases lying between them. The length of the CDR3 is 13 residues.